The rows below give T cell receptor beta chains drawn from one sample of a study of cytomegalovirus exposure and HLA in healthy donors. Produced via immunoSEQ multiplex PCR; TCRdb's table is partial and in-frame only. Here the sample spans about 240,000 clones, roughly 81% being singletons. Material for sequencing was PBMCs. Receptors were obtained from a girl aged 2-10 years in good health and CMV-seronegative. Both conserved end residues are part of each CDR3. The order of the fields is clone size, D gene, J gene, V gene, CDR3 DNA, CDR3 protein. The D gene is left open where the match is weak. For some rows the clone size is stated as once, few or many, or as a class when expanded; others skip it.

size: .; D: .; J: TRBJ2-3; V: TRBV9; DNA: TGTGCCAGCAGCGCCGGGCCTATTAGCGCAATCAATACGCAGTATTTT; CDR3: CASSAGPISAINTQYF
size: few; D: TRBD1; J: TRBJ2-7; V: TRBV16; DNA: TGTGCCAGCAGCCGACAGGGGTCCACCTACGAGCAGTACTTC; CDR3: CASSRQGSTYEQYF
size: .; D: .; J: TRBJ2-4; V: TRBV10-1; DNA: TGCGCCAGCAGACTCCCCAGAGCCTGGGGGCGACTCAAAAACATTCAGTACTTC; CDR3: CASRLPRAWGRLKNIQYF
size: .; D: .; J: TRBJ2-3; V: TRBV5-8; DNA: TGTGCCAGCAGCTCCAGGGCCACTCATACCACAGATACGCAGTATTTT; CDR3: CASSSRATHTTDTQYF
size: .; D: TRBD2; J: TRBJ2-5; V: TRBV5-1; DNA: TGCGCCAGCAGCTGGACTAGCGGGGGAGGTGAGACCCAGTACTTC; CDR3: CASSWTSGGGETQYF
size: .; D: .; J: TRBJ2-7; V: TRBV7-9; DNA: TGTGCCAGCAGCTTAAGATTCGATTACGAGCAGTACTTC; CDR3: CASSLRFDYEQYF
size: few; D: TRBD2; J: TRBJ2-3; V: TRBV4-2; DNA: TGTGCCAGCAGCCAAGAACTGGGACTAGGGACAGATACGCAGTATTTT; CDR3: CASSQELGLGTDTQYF
size: .; D: .; J: TRBJ2-2; V: TRBV7-6; DNA: TGTGCCAGCAGCTTGAAGGAACAGCGGTCCACCGGGGAGCTGTTTTTT; CDR3: CASSLKEQRSTGELFF
size: .; D: .; J: TRBJ1-1; V: TRBV2; DNA: TGTGCCAGCAGTGAAGAAAGGGGCATGAACACTGAAGCTTTCTTT; CDR3: CASSEERGMNTEAFF
size: .; D: .; J: TRBJ1-5; V: TRBV27; DNA: TGTGCCAGCAGTTTACGAGGGGGATATAGCAATCAGCCCCAGCATTTT; CDR3: CASSLRGGYSNQPQHF
size: .; D: .; J: TRBJ1-6; V: TRBV5-6; DNA: TGTGCCAGCAGCTTGGGTCAGGGTAATTCACCCCTCCACTTT; CDR3: CASSLGQGNSPLHF
size: .; D: .; J: TRBJ1-1; V: TRBV29-1; DNA: TGCAGCGTTGAGGACGGGGGGCGCCGGACTGAAGCTTTCTTT; CDR3: CSVEDGGRRTEAFF
size: .; D: .; J: TRBJ1-5; V: TRBV19; DNA: TGTGCCAGTAGTATTGGGAGAATAGGGCCCCAGCATTTT; CDR3: CASSIGRIGPQHF
size: few; D: .; J: TRBJ1-2; V: TRBV19; DNA: TGTGCCACCAACGGGAGGTCCACGCTTTATGGCTACACCTTC; CDR3: CATNGRSTLYGYTF
size: .; D: .; J: TRBJ2-1; V: TRBV15; DNA: TGTGCCACCAGCAGAGATGTCCCGGGGGATGAGCAGTTCTTC; CDR3: CATSRDVPGDEQFF
size: once; D: TRBD1; J: TRBJ1-6; V: TRBV5-1; DNA: TGCGCCAGCAGCTTGCCAGGGGGCTCACCCCTCCACTTT; CDR3: CASSLPGGSPLHF
size: .; D: .; J: TRBJ2-2; V: TRBV15; DNA: TGTGCCACCAGCAGAGCTTTAAGGGGAACCGGGGAGCTGTTTTTT; CDR3: CATSRALRGTGELFF
size: .; D: .; J: TRBJ1-6; V: TRBV7-9; DNA: TGTGCCAGCAGCCCTCCCCAGGGTTCACCCCTCCACTTT; CDR3: CASSPPQGSPLHF
size: .; D: TRBD1; J: TRBJ2-6; V: TRBV7-9; DNA: TGTGCCAGCAGCTTGGGGACAGGGGGCATCTCTGGGGCCAACGTCCTGACTTTC; CDR3: CASSLGTGGISGANVLTF
size: .; D: .; J: TRBJ1-4; V: TRBV5-1; DNA: TGCGCCAGCAGCGACCACAGGATTGAAAAACTGTTTTTT; CDR3: CASSDHRIEKLFF
size: .; D: .; J: TRBJ2-3; V: TRBV30; DNA: TGTGCCTGGGGGACTAGCACAGATACGCAGTATTTT; CDR3: CAWGTSTDTQYF
size: .; D: TRBD1; J: TRBJ2-1; V: TRBV18; DNA: TGTGCCAGCTCACCAGACAGGGTGAATGAGCAGTTCTTC; CDR3: CASSPDRVNEQFF
size: .; D: TRBD1; J: TRBJ1-2; V: TRBV10-3; DNA: TGTGCCATCAGTGAGACAGGGGAAAGGGATGGCTACACCTTC; CDR3: CAISETGERDGYTF
size: .; D: TRBD2; J: TRBJ2-7; V: TRBV19; DNA: TGTGCCAGTACGCTAGCGGGAGGATTTACCCACGAGCAGTACTTC; CDR3: CASTLAGGFTHEQYF
size: .; D: .; J: TRBJ2-5; V: TRBV2; DNA: TGTGCCAGCCACCTCCGAGGCTCCCAAGAGACCCAGTACTTC; CDR3: CASHLRGSQETQYF
size: .; D: TRBD1; J: TRBJ1-2; V: TRBV19; DNA: TGTGCCAGTAGCCAGACAGGGAGAGGCTATGGCTACACCTTC; CDR3: CASSQTGRGYGYTF
size: few; D: TRBD1; J: TRBJ2-1; V: TRBV6-5; DNA: TGTGCCAGCAGAAGCAGGGGGCCCTACAATGAGCAGTTCTTC; CDR3: CASRSRGPYNEQFF
size: .; D: .; J: TRBJ1-5; V: TRBV5-4; DNA: TGTGCCAGCAGCTTATATTCAGGGACAAATCAGCCCCAGCATTTT; CDR3: CASSLYSGTNQPQHF
size: .; D: .; J: TRBJ2-2; V: TRBV5-1; DNA: TGCGCCAGCAGCACTCGACAGTACACCGGGGAGCTGTTTTTT; CDR3: CASSTRQYTGELFF
size: .; D: TRBD1; J: TRBJ2-7; V: TRBV30; DNA: TGTGCCTGGGACCCTCCGGACAGGGGTTACGAGCAGTACTTC; CDR3: CAWDPPDRGYEQYF
size: .; D: TRBD2; J: TRBJ2-3; V: TRBV10-1; DNA: TGCGCCAGCAGTGAGTCGACGGCCAGCGGGAGGGACACAGATACGCAGTATTTT; CDR3: CASSESTASGRDTDTQYF
size: few; D: TRBD2; J: TRBJ2-1; V: TRBV27; DNA: TGTGCCAGCCTCGGGGGGTCCTACAATGAGCAGTTCTTC; CDR3: CASLGGSYNEQFF
size: .; D: TRBD1; J: TRBJ2-1; V: TRBV6-1; DNA: TGTGCCAGCGAGACGGGACAGGGTGATAGGAATGAGCAGTTCTTC; CDR3: CASETGQGDRNEQFF
size: .; D: .; J: TRBJ2-6; V: TRBV18; DNA: TGTGCCAGCTCACCACCATTCGGCTCTGGGGCCAACGTCCTGACTTTC; CDR3: CASSPPFGSGANVLTF
size: .; D: .; J: TRBJ2-3; V: TRBV6-5; DNA: TGTGCCAGCAGTTGCTCGAGGGGGAGTGGGGATACGCAGTATTTT; CDR3: CASSCSRGSGDTQYF
size: .; D: TRBD2; J: TRBJ2-7; V: TRBV6-5; DNA: TGTGCCAGCAGTCGCACTAGCGGGGGCACCTACGAGCAGTACTTC; CDR3: CASSRTSGGTYEQYF
size: .; D: TRBD1; J: TRBJ1-1; V: TRBV11-3; DNA: TGTGCCAGCAGCCTTACGCAGGGGGTCTTGAACACTGAAGCTTTCTTT; CDR3: CASSLTQGVLNTEAFF
size: .; D: .; J: TRBJ2-2; V: TRBV7-9; DNA: TGTGCCAGCAGCCCAGGGATGAACACCGGGGAGCTGTTTTTT; CDR3: CASSPGMNTGELFF
size: .; D: TRBD2; J: TRBJ2-3; V: TRBV29-1; DNA: TGCAGCGTTTCTGCAAGCGGGAGTTTTAGCAATTGGCAGTATTTT; CDR3: CSVSASGSFSNWQYF
size: .; D: .; J: TRBJ2-4; V: TRBV25-1; DNA: TGTGCCAGCAGTGCTGGAGACAAAAACATTCAGTACTTC; CDR3: CASSAGDKNIQYF
size: .; D: TRBD1; J: TRBJ1-1; V: TRBV30; DNA: TGTGCCCGACGGGACAGGGGAAGTGTGAACACTGAAGCTTTCTTT; CDR3: CARRDRGSVNTEAFF
size: once; D: .; J: TRBJ2-1; V: TRBV10-3; DNA: TGTGCCATCAGTGACCTTAAAGGGGGCAATGAGCAGTTCTTC; CDR3: CAISDLKGGNEQFF
size: .; D: .; J: TRBJ1-1; V: TRBV5-6; DNA: TGTGCCAGCAGTTCCGGTATGAACACTGAAGCTTTCTTT; CDR3: CASSSGMNTEAFF
size: few; D: TRBD2; J: TRBJ2-7; V: TRBV5-4; DNA: TGTGCCAGCAGCAGCGGGAGGACCTACGAGCAGTACTTC; CDR3: CASSSGRTYEQYF
size: .; D: .; J: TRBJ1-5; V: TRBV6-5; DNA: TGTGCCAGCAGTCAAGCCGTAAATCGGGCCCAGCATTTT; CDR3: CASSQAVNRAQHF
size: .; D: .; J: TRBJ1-1; V: TRBV6-1; DNA: TGTGCCAGCAGTGTGAACAGGGTGAGGCCCCCCCCGAACACTGAAGCTTTCTTT; CDR3: CASSVNRVRPPPNTEAFF